These 10 T cell receptor beta chains share one sample of origin, sequenced in a study of blood T cell repertoires in COVID-19. Sequencing was performed with immunoSEQ multiplex PCR; in TCRdb, only in-frame clones are kept and a portion is missing. The repertoire holds approximately 190,000 clones, with about 83% as singletons. Material: peripheral blood. These TCRs come from a woman in her 70s with active or convalescent COVID-19.

The chain uses TRBV7-3 and TRBJ2-6; D might be TRBD2 (5 bases). The germline gives CDR1 SGHTA, CDR2 FQGTGA. CDR3 size: 16 residues. V was clipped by 0 bases and J by 2 bases, with 8 bases between them. CDR3 region: CASSLTVGAGANVLTF. Written as DNA, the CDR3 is TGTGCCAGCAGCTTAACAGTCGGGGCTGGGGCCAACGTCCTGACTTTC.

V and J are TRBV19 and TRBJ2-7; TRBD2 matches 14 bases. The germline CDR1 and CDR2 sequences are LNHDA and SQIVND (reference sequence). This CDR3 spans 14 amino acids. The trim removed 5 bases at V and 12 bases at J, leaving 9 bases unmatched. CDR3 coding DNA: TGTGCCAGTAGTGCCAGACTAGCGGGAGGGCCGCTGTACTTC. It encodes CASSARLAGGPLYF.

In DNA form, the CDR3 reads TGTGCCAGCTCACCAGTCAGGACTAGAGAGTACGAGCAGTACTTC. Translated: CASSPVRTREYEQYF. The genes are TRBV18 and TRBJ2-7, with 7 bases fitting TRBD2. This CDR3 comprises 15 residues. CDR1 and CDR2 from the germline V gene are KGHSH and LQKENI. J lost 4 bases, V lost 2 bases, and 8 bases had no gene match.

V is TRBV12-5 and J is TRBJ1-5, with 10 bases that match TRBD1. Trimming at V came to 5 bases and at J to 7 bases, leaving 11 bases not matched to a gene. Germline assignment: CDR1 LGHNT and CDR2 FRNRAP. This CDR3 has 16 amino acids. CDR3 sequence: CASGTGQGPGVQPQHF. CDR3 coding DNA: TGTGCTAGTGGTACGGGACAGGGGCCGGGGGTCCAGCCCCAGCATTTT.

The chain employs TRBV10-3 and TRBJ1-1; tentatively, D is TRBD1 (6 bases). Germline V gene data show CDR1 as ENHRY and CDR2 as SYGVKD. V was cut by 8 bases and J by 1 base, with 20 bases left in between. The CDR3 is 16 residues long. CDR3 DNA sequence: TGTGCCATCCGGACCAGGGGAATGGGACCGAACACTGAAGCTTTCTTT. Protein: CAIRTRGMGPNTEAFF.

The J gene is TRBJ1-4, the V gene TRBV5-1, with TRBD1 matching over 8 bases. Germline loops: CDR1 SGHRS, CDR2 YFSETQ. CDR3 size: 15 residues. Unmatched junction bases numbered 10, after V lost 4 bases and J lost 8 bases. DNA for the CDR3: TGCGCCAGCAGCAAAGGACAGGGAGGGTGGGAAAAACTGTTTTTT. Its protein product is CASSKGQGGWEKLFF.

The rearrangement uses TRBV6-6 and TRBJ2-7; TRBD1 might be the D (6 bases). Germline V gene data show CDR1 as MNHNY and CDR2 as SVGAGI (reference sequence). Trimming left V 2 bases short and J 1 base short, with 9 bases between. The CDR3 has 14 amino acids. CDR3 sequence reads: CASSYKQGSYEQYF. The CDR3 DNA is TGTGCCAGCAGTTACAAACAGGGATCCTACGAGCAGTACTTC.

This clone was counted once. V is TRBV3-1 (or the pseudogene TRBV3-2) and J is TRBJ2-5; TRBD2 matches at 7 bases. The CDR3 runs to 15 residues. The V segment lost 1 base and the J segment 5 bases; nucleotides outside the gene matches: 7. Germline CDR1 reads LGHDT; CDR2 reads YNNKEL (reference sequence). The CDR3 sequence: CASSQARGSWETQYF. In DNA, the CDR3 is TGTGCCAGCAGCCAAGCGCGGGGGAGTTGGGAGACCCAGTACTTC.

V is TRBV6-1 and J is TRBJ2-3, with TRBD2 identical over 7 bases. J gave up 5 bases and V 6 bases, and 5 bases lay outside the gene matches. Germline assignment: CDR1 MNHNS and CDR2 SASEGT. The CDR3 extends over 13 amino acids. The CDR3 loop reads CASSPGGRDTQYF. The CDR3 DNA reads TGTGCCAGCAGCCCGGGGGGAAGAGATACGCAGTATTTT.

The rearrangement uses TRBV9 and TRBJ2-3, with D possibly matching TRBD1 (5 bases). Looked up from germline, CDR1 is SGDLS and CDR2 is YYNGEE. The germline V and J ends were trimmed by 4 bases and 2 bases, with 14 bases remaining between them. This CDR3 comprises 15 residues. CDR3 protein: CASSPRQSATDTQYF. The CDR3 DNA reads TGTGCCAGCAGCCCGCGACAGTCAGCCACAGATACGCAGTATTTT.